What follows is one T cell receptor (beta chain) and its context. As yet, its antigen is unknown. Produced via immunoSEQ multiplex PCR; TCRdb's table is partial and in-frame only. This sample carries 2 million or so clones, roughly 94% of them seen once, and the ten largest clones take 0.1% to 0.15%. The sample comes from a study of shared clonotypes between healthy human individuals. General observations from the study: Investigators expected sequencing depth to affect clonotype sharing among donors.

The CDR3 length is 13 residues. CDR1 and CDR2 from the germline V gene are MGHRA and YSYEKL. Trimming shortened V by 0 bases and J by 7 bases, and 6 bases separated the two germline ends. This chain links TRBV4-1 with TRBJ2-2; D uncertain. The sequence was obtained from a man aged 18 to 29 in good health. Sequenced material: naive CD4+ T cells sorted from blood. Subset: CD45RA+ positively selected. The CDR3 sequence is CASSQDEVGELFF. DNA of the CDR3: TGCGCCAGCAGCCAAGACGAGGTCGGGGAGCTGTTTTTT.